This T cell receptor beta chain was identified during a study of blood T cell repertoires in COVID-19. Across the study: The United States, Italy and Spain were the sources of the acute and convalescent COVID-19 samples. Sources were T cells, B-cell-depleted T cells, or PBMCs; the material itself was cDNA or gDNA.

Germline V gene sequence: CDR1 MNHEY, CDR2 SVGAGI. Trimming left V 8 bases short and J 1 base short, with 11 bases between. There are 13 residues in the CDR3. Original methodology: Amplification with reference gene primers provided the estimates of nucleated cell counts. Clones were read by immunoSEQ multiplex PCR, and TCRdb kept only the in-frame ones, dropping some. From that table come the V and J calls and clone size; the DNA was used to work out D and trimming. The sample has some 110,000 clones, roughly four fifths seen once; the top ten hold approximately 15%. The TCR comes from a woman aged 80 or over with acute or convalescent COVID-19. Sequencing was done on a sample of peripheral blood. The rearrangement joins TRBV6-5 to TRBJ1-1; no clear D gene. CDR3 sequence reads: CASLLQKNTEAFF. In DNA, the CDR3 is TGTGCCAGCCTGCTTCAGAAGAACACTGAAGCTTTCTTT.